A selection of T cell receptor beta chains follows, all from one sample in a study of control samples from healthy donors and cancer patients. Clones were read by immunoSEQ multiplex PCR, and TCRdb kept only the in-frame ones, dropping some. The sample carries about 58,000 clones, about 90% recorded once. The source material was PBMCs. These TCRs come from a woman in her fifties or sixties with lung cancer. Both conserved end residues are part of each CDR3. The D gene is left open where the match is weak. The listing skips clone size in some rows; elsewhere it reads once, few, many or a size class.

J gene: TRBJ2-2
clone size: NA
V gene: TRBV15
D gene: NA
CDR3 DNA: TGTGCCACCAGCAGTCGGGGGGCGGGGACCGGGGAGCTGTTTTTT
CDR3 protein: CATSSRGAGTGELFF

J gene: TRBJ1-2
clone size: NA
V gene: TRBV19
D gene: NA
CDR3 DNA: TGTGCCAGTAGTATAGATCCCTGGGCTTATGGCTACACCTTC
CDR3 protein: CASSIDPWAYGYTF

J gene: TRBJ2-5
clone size: few
V gene: TRBV7-7
D gene: NA
CDR3 DNA: TGTGCTAGCAGCTTAGGTCGGGTTTATCAAGAGACCCAGTACTTC
CDR3 protein: CASSLGRVYQETQYF

J gene: TRBJ2-1
clone size: NA
V gene: TRBV7-3
D gene: TRBD2
CDR3 DNA: TGTGCCAGCAGCTCCGCTAGCGGTTCCTCCTACAATGAGCAGTTCTTC
CDR3 protein: CASSSASGSSYNEQFF

J gene: TRBJ2-7
clone size: NA
V gene: TRBV6-5
D gene: TRBD2
CDR3 DNA: TGTGCCAGCAACCCGGGACTACACACTTCCTACGAGCAGTACTTC
CDR3 protein: CASNPGLHTSYEQYF

J gene: TRBJ1-1
clone size: NA
V gene: TRBV11-2
D gene: TRBD1
CDR3 DNA: TGTGCCAGCAGCCCGGGACAGGGACCGAACACTGAAGCTTTCTTT
CDR3 protein: CASSPGQGPNTEAFF

J gene: TRBJ2-5
clone size: NA
V gene: TRBV3-1/TRBV3-2
D gene: TRBD2
CDR3 DNA: TGTGCCAGCAGCCCCCTTGGTAGCGGGGGGTCACAAGAGACCCAGTACTTC
CDR3 protein: CASSPLGSGGSQETQYF

J gene: TRBJ2-7
clone size: NA
V gene: TRBV11-2
D gene: NA
CDR3 DNA: TGTGCCAGCAGCTTAGGCTACAGCTACGAGCAGTACTTC
CDR3 protein: CASSLGYSYEQYF

J gene: TRBJ1-1
clone size: NA
V gene: TRBV2
D gene: NA
CDR3 DNA: TGTGCCAGCAGTGAAGGAAGGGGAAGCACTGAAGCTTTCTTT
CDR3 protein: CASSEGRGSTEAFF

J gene: TRBJ1-1
clone size: NA
V gene: TRBV5-1
D gene: NA
CDR3 DNA: TGCGCCAGCAGCTTGGATCCTTCCACTACGAACACTGAAGCTTTCTTT
CDR3 protein: CASSLDPSTTNTEAFF

J gene: TRBJ2-1
clone size: NA
V gene: TRBV3-1/TRBV3-2
D gene: NA
CDR3 DNA: TGTGCCAGCAGCCCGTCCACCGGGACCGAGCAGTTCTTC
CDR3 protein: CASSPSTGTEQFF

J gene: TRBJ1-2
clone size: NA
V gene: TRBV2
D gene: TRBD1
CDR3 DNA: TGTGCCAGCAGGAGAGACAGGGGCGTCTTC
CDR3 protein: CASRRDRGVF

J gene: TRBJ2-2
clone size: NA
V gene: TRBV19
D gene: TRBD2
CDR3 DNA: TGTGCCAGTAGTAGTCCTAGCGGAGGGGCCTGGTCCGGGGAGCTGTTTTTT
CDR3 protein: CASSSPSGGAWSGELFF

J gene: TRBJ2-1
clone size: NA
V gene: TRBV18
D gene: NA
CDR3 DNA: TGTGCCAGCTCACCAACTGGAAGCTCCTACAATGAGCAGTTCTTC
CDR3 protein: CASSPTGSSYNEQFF

J gene: TRBJ2-4
clone size: NA
V gene: TRBV13
D gene: NA
CDR3 DNA: TGTGCCAGCAGTTCCCGAACCGGGACAGCCAAAAACATTCAGTACTTC
CDR3 protein: CASSSRTGTAKNIQYF

J gene: TRBJ2-5
clone size: NA
V gene: TRBV7-9
D gene: NA
CDR3 DNA: TGTGCCAGCAGCTTACTTAGCTCCCGAAGGCGTGGTACCCAGTACTTC
CDR3 protein: CASSLLSSRRRGTQYF

J gene: TRBJ2-5
clone size: NA
V gene: TRBV11-2
D gene: NA
CDR3 DNA: TGTGCCAGCAGCTTTACGGTGCCCCGGCGTGCAGAGACCCAGTACTTC
CDR3 protein: CASSFTVPRRAETQYF